These 20 T cell receptor beta chains were sequenced from one sample in a study of blood T cell repertoires in COVID-19. Data came from immunoSEQ multiplex PCR; TCRdb stores just in-frame clones and leaves some out. This table holds some 220,000 clones, around 83% found once. The specimen was peripheral blood. The source of these receptors is a woman in her 70s with COVID-19, enrolled during active disease.

This clone was found once. The rearrangement uses TRBV2 and TRBJ2-3; perhaps TRBD1 as D (5 bases). V was cut by 6 bases and J by 0 bases, with 10 bases left in between. Germline lookup yields CDR1 SNHLY and CDR2 FYNNEI. The CDR3 is 14 amino acids. The CDR3 region is CASRAGLSTDTQYF. CDR3 nucleotide sequence: TGTGCCAGCAGGGCAGGGCTAAGCACAGATACGCAGTATTTT.

The chain uses TRBV7-9 and TRBJ2-3; 9 bases match TRBD1. V gave up 5 bases and J gave up 0 bases; unmatched junction bases: 3. In germline, CDR1 is SEHNR, CDR2 FQNEAQ (reference sequence). The CDR3 loop spans 15 amino acids. DNA for the CDR3: TGTGCCAGCAGCCCGGGACAGGGAAGCACAGATACGCAGTATTTT. Its translation: CASSPGQGSTDTQYF.

CDR3 in amino acids: CASSKGRITEAFF. The CDR3, as DNA: TGTGCCAGCAGCAAAGGGAGGATTACTGAAGCTTTCTTT. The chain employs TRBV21-1 and TRBJ1-1. TRBV21-1 is recorded as a pseudogene. The CDR3 spans 13 residues.

The rearrangement uses TRBV3-1 (or the pseudogene TRBV3-2) and TRBJ1-1; no clear D gene. The CDR3 totals 17 residues. The germline CDR1 and CDR2 sequences are LGHDT and YNNKEL (reference sequence). Trimming took 4 bases from V and 0 from J, leaving 18 bases between them. The CDR3 DNA reads TGTGCCAGCAGCCGTTTTTCCCCAGGAGGGATGAACACTGAAGCTTTCTTT. Translated: CASSRFSPGGMNTEAFF.

The chain has TRBV28 and TRBJ2-3, with TRBD2 matching 8 bases. Per the germline V gene, CDR1 is MDHEN and CDR2 is SYDVKM. The junction had 7 bases not matched to a gene; V was cut back by 6 bases and J by 5 bases. CDR3 size: 14 residues. CDR3 nucleotide sequence: TGTGCCAGCAGGGGAGCGGGGGCAATAGATACGCAGTATTTT. It codes for CASRGAGAIDTQYF.

The genes are TRBV28 and TRBJ2-7, with D perhaps TRBD1 (5 bases). The CDR3 has 15 residues. V was pared by 7 bases and J by 6 bases, with 22 bases between. Germline CDR1 and CDR2: MDHEN and SYDVKM. This CDR3 is CASTHGQGPWVEQYF. In DNA, the CDR3 is TGTGCCAGCACCCACGGACAAGGCCCATGGGTCGAGCAGTACTTC.

The CDR3, as DNA: TGTGCCAGCAGCTTACCCGGGACTAGCGGGAGGTTTTCTTACAATGAGCAGTTCTTC. Its protein product is CASSLPGTSGRFSYNEQFF. The chain recombines TRBV11-2 with TRBJ2-1; 15 nucleotides align to TRBD2. V lost 2 bases, J lost 4 bases, and 9 bases stayed unmatched. Germline V gene data show CDR1 as SGHAT and CDR2 as FQNNGV. The CDR3 loop spans 19 amino acids.

This chain uses TRBV18 with TRBJ2-1, with TRBD2 identical over 12 bases. CDR3 length: 15 residues. The trim removed 5 bases at V and 8 bases at J, leaving 7 bases unmatched. The germline V gene has CDR1 KGHSH and CDR2 LQKENI. CDR3 loop: CASSFLAGGPDEQFF. DNA for the CDR3: TGTGCCAGCTCATTTCTAGCGGGAGGGCCGGATGAGCAGTTCTTC. Supplemented by reference TRBV18 and TRBJ2-1, the full variable domain reads NAGVMQNPRHLVRRRGQEARLRCSPMKGHSHVYWYRQLPEEGLKFMVYLQKENIIDESGMPKERFSAEFPKEGPSILRIQQVVRGDSAAYFCASSFLAGGPDEQFFGPGTRLTVL.

This clone occurred a few times. The V gene is TRBV18, the J gene TRBJ2-7; weak D call: TRBD1 (5 bases). V lost 5 bases to trimming and J lost 1 base, with 15 bases between them. Germline V gene sequence: CDR1 KGHSH, CDR2 LQKENI. The CDR3 extends over 15 amino acids. The CDR3 loop reads CASSGQGDSSYEQYF. DNA of the CDR3: TGTGCCAGCTCAGGCCAAGGAGACAGTTCCTACGAGCAGTACTTC.

V gene TRBV24-1 combines with J gene TRBJ2-7, with 9 bases aligning to TRBD2. The CDR3 runs 14 residues. Per germline, CDR1 KGHDR and CDR2 SFDVKD. After removal of 5 bases from V and 2 bases from J, the junction contained 3 bases not matched to a gene. CDR3 sequence (DNA): TGTGCCACCAGTGGCGGGAGGGCCCCCTACGAGCAGTACTTC. It codes for CATSGGRAPYEQYF.

The V call is TRBV2, the J call TRBJ1-5; TRBD1 might be the D (5 bases). Trimming took 6 bases from V and 3 from J, leaving 6 bases between them. Germline V lookup: CDR1 SNHLY, CDR2 FYNNEI. The CDR3 runs to 12 residues. The DNA for the CDR3 is TGTGCCAGCAGAGGGGACAATCAGCCCCAGCATTTT. It specifies CASRGDNQPQHF.

The genes are TRBV3-1 (or the pseudogene TRBV3-2) and TRBJ2-7; D unresolved. The CDR3 has 13 residues. Germline CDR1 is LGHDT and CDR2 is YNNKEL (reference sequence). V lost 4 bases and J 2 bases, leaving 9 bases between the germline ends. The CDR3 spells CASSRRGPYEQYF. In DNA, the CDR3 is TGTGCCAGCAGCCGGCGAGGTCCCTACGAGCAGTACTTC.

The chain has TRBV6-4 and TRBJ2-3; possible D gene TRBD2, 6 bases. Trimming shortened V by 0 bases and J by 4 bases, and 17 bases separated the two germline ends. Looked up from germline, CDR1 is MRHNA and CDR2 is SNTAGT. This CDR3 spans 17 amino acids. CDR3 region: CASSDSYRGRGADTQYF. CDR3 nucleotide sequence: TGTGCCAGCAGTGACTCATATCGGGGGAGAGGAGCAGATACGCAGTATTTT.

This clone was detected a few times. The identical CDR3 is also encoded by other nucleotide sequences in the sample. The chain uses TRBV5-1 and TRBJ2-5; the match to TRBD2 covers 7 bases. From germline, CDR1 is SGHRS and CDR2 YFSETQ. The CDR3 runs 13 residues. V was clipped by 3 bases and J by 4 bases; unmatched bases: 3. CDR3 sequence (DNA): TGCGCCAGCAGCTCAATAGCGGGAGAGACCCAGTACTTC. Translating it yields CASSSIAGETQYF.

V and J are TRBV5-4 and TRBJ2-2; D is unclear. V lost 4 bases and J lost 1, with 11 bases in between. Per germline, CDR1 SGHNT and CDR2 YYREEE (reference sequence). This CDR3 is built from 15 residues. Written as DNA, the CDR3 is TGTGCCAGCAGCGCCGCGCAACGGAACACCGGGGAGCTGTTTTTT. It encodes CASSAAQRNTGELFF.

This clone was seen more than once but under ten times. The chain uses TRBV3-1 (or the pseudogene TRBV3-2) and TRBJ1-2; 9 nucleotides line up with TRBD1. The CDR3 sequence is 15 residues long. The V segment lost 5 bases and the J segment 7 bases; nucleotides outside the gene matches: 11. Germline loops: CDR1 LGHDT, CDR2 YNNKEL (reference sequence). The CDR3 loop is CASSLWDREASGYTF. The CDR3 coding sequence is TGTGCCAGCAGCTTATGGGACAGGGAGGCGTCTGGCTACACCTTC.

The chain links TRBV10-3 to TRBJ2-6; 7 bases map to TRBD1. There are 13 residues in the CDR3. The V segment lost 8 bases and the J segment 4 bases; nucleotides outside the gene matches: 2. Germline V gene sequence: CDR1 ENHRY, CDR2 SYGVKD. This chain's CDR3 is CAIQGDGANVLTF. The DNA of the CDR3 is TGTGCCATCCAGGGGGACGGGGCCAACGTCCTGACTTTC.

This chain connects TRBV5-8 to TRBJ2-1, with 13 bases fitting TRBD2. This CDR3 comprises 17 residues. V shed 2 bases, J shed 4 bases, and the junction held 6 bases outside the gene matches. Germline V gene lookup returns CDR1 SGHTS and CDR2 YDEGEE. The CDR3 nucleotides read TGTGCCAGCAGCTTTAATTCGGGACTAGCGGGGTACAATGAGCAGTTCTTC. It translates to CASSFNSGLAGYNEQFF.

J is TRBJ1-3 and V is TRBV9; perhaps TRBD1 as D (6 bases). V gave up 4 bases and J gave up 0 bases, with 8 bases separating them. The CDR3 contains 14 residues. CDR1 is SGDLS, CDR2 YYNGEE, per germline. Here the CDR3 reads CASSLDSSGNTIYF. CDR3 bases: TGTGCCAGCAGCCTGGACAGCTCTGGAAACACCATATATTTT.

The chain carries TRBV18 and TRBJ1-1; no definite D call. The germline V gene encodes CDR1 KGHSH and CDR2 LQKENI. This CDR3 has 14 residues. Trimming cost V 3 bases and J 0 bases, with 8 bases left between them. The CDR3: CASSPTAMNTEAFF. DNA of the CDR3: TGTGCCAGCTCACCTACAGCTATGAACACTGAAGCTTTCTTT.